This T cell receptor (beta chain) was sequenced during a study of T cell repertoires in cytomegalovirus infection. Study at large: Evidence of both CMV infection and a matching HLA type came from public TCR beta signatures.

This clonotype has at least ten counts. The antigen remains unidentified. Trimming took 6 bases from V and 1 from J, leaving 17 bases between them. CDR3 length: 16 residues. Germline V gene data show CDR1 as SEHNR and CDR2 as FQNEAQ (reference sequence). TCRdb passed the reads through MiXCR, listing each CDR3 protein once. This table holds approximately 910,000 distinct CDR3 sequences, approximately 32% found once. This TCR came from a human donor in good health (CMV status not recorded). Some clones in this sample may be carry-over from other donors' samples. The chain uses TRBV7-9 and TRBJ2-3; D is possibly TRBD2 (8 bases). The input for sequencing was cultured CD8+ T cells from PBMCs, taken from culture after CMV antigen stimulation. CDR3 nucleotide sequence: TGTGCCAGCAGGCCCCGGGAGGGGGCCCGCACAGATACGCAGTATTTT. Protein product: CASRPREGARTDTQYF.